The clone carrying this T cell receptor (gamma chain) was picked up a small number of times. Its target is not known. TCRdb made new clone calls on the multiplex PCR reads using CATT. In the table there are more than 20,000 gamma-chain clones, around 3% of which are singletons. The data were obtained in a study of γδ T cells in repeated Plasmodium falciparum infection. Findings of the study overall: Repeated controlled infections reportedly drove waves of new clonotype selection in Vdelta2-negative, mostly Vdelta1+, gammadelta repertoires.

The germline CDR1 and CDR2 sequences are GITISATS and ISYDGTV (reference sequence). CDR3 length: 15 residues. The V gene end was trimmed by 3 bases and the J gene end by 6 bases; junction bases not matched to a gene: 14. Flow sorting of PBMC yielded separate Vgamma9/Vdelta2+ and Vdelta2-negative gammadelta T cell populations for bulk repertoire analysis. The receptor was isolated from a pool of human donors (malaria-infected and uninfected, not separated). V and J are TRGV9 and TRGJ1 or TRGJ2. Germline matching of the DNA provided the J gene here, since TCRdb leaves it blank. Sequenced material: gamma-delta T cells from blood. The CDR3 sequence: CALWEPRGWCYKKLF. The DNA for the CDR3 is TGTGCCTTGTGGGAGCCCAGAGGCTGGTGTTATAAGAAACTCTTT.